These 11 T cell receptor beta chains originate from one sample sequenced in a study of cytomegalovirus exposure and HLA in healthy donors. With 60 Vbeta and 13 Jbeta primers, the PCR was carried out. Sequencing was performed with immunoSEQ multiplex PCR; in TCRdb, only in-frame clones are kept and a portion is missing. The sample has 100,000 to 120,000 clones, over 60% seen once. Sequencing was carried out using PBMCs. Receptors were obtained from a man aged 25 to 45 in good health and CMV-seropositive.

V is TRBV2 and J is TRBJ2-7; the D gene is possibly TRBD2 (5 bases). The V gene's germline CDR1 is SNHLY and CDR2 FYNNEI. The CDR3 is 16 residues long. The V and J ends lost 5 bases and 2 bases respectively, with 19 bases between them. CDR3 amino acids: CASSSRDLLRAYEQYF. The CDR3, as DNA: TGTGCCAGCAGTTCCCGGGATTTGTTAAGAGCCTACGAGCAGTACTTC.

In this sample, this clone turned up once. The gene calls are TRBV7-9 and TRBJ2-1, with TRBD2 as a possible D gene (6 bases). Germline V gene sequence: CDR1 SEHNR, CDR2 FQNEAQ (reference sequence). The germline V and J ends were trimmed by 3 bases and 7 bases, with 16 bases remaining between them. The length of the CDR3 is 15 residues. In DNA, the CDR3 is TGTGCCAGCAGCTTTTTAGCGGTTGCCCAGAATGAGCAGTTCTTC. Translating it yields CASSFLAVAQNEQFF.

V gene TRBV7-6 combines with J gene TRBJ1-1, with TRBD1 identical over 11 bases. From germline, CDR1 is SGHVS and CDR2 FNYEAQ. The CDR3 is 16 residues long. The J segment lost 5 bases and the V segment lost 5 bases, leaving 10 bases of the junction unmatched. The CDR3 bases are TGTGCCAGCAGCCAAGGGACAGGGGGAGGACGAACTGAAGCTTTCTTT. This gives the protein CASSQGTGGGRTEAFF.

The V and J genes are TRBV13 and TRBJ2-7; TRBD1 agrees at 7 bases. With V trimmed by 4 bases and J by 1 base, 4 bases remained unmatched. This CDR3 is 14 amino acids long. Germline assignment: CDR1 PRHDT and CDR2 FYEKMQ (reference sequence). This CDR3 reads CASSSRDSSYEQYF. The CDR3 DNA follows: TGTGCCAGCAGCTCTCGGGACAGTTCCTACGAGCAGTACTTC.

V and J are TRBV6-5 and TRBJ1-1, with 10 bases identical to TRBD1. This CDR3 spans 15 amino acids. V was clipped by 4 bases and J by 4 bases; unmatched bases: 6. From germline, CDR1 is MNHEY and CDR2 SVGAGI. CDR3 DNA sequence: TGTGCCAGCAGTTTTAGGACAGGGGGGAGCACTGAAGCTTTCTTT. Amino acids: CASSFRTGGSTEAFF.

The chain combines TRBV30 with TRBJ2-3, with 7 bases matching TRBD1. V shed 1 base, J shed 1 base, and the junction held 2 bases outside the gene matches. Per germline, CDR1 GTSNPN and CDR2 SVGIG (reference sequence). CDR3 length: 14 amino acids. In DNA, the CDR3 is TGTGCCTGGAGTGGGGGACAGCGCACAGATACGCAGTATTTT. This gives the protein CAWSGGQRTDTQYF.

The J gene is TRBJ1-5, the V gene TRBV28; unclear D gene. V dropped 4 bases and J dropped 2 bases, with 12 bases sitting between them. The germline gives CDR1 MDHEN, CDR2 SYDVKM. There are 15 residues in the CDR3. The CDR3 DNA reads TGTGCCAGCAGTTCCCTGAGTGCGGGCAATCAGCCCCAGCATTTT. This gives the protein CASSSLSAGNQPQHF.

The genes are TRBV4-1 and TRBJ2-5; 8 positions agree with TRBD2. The CDR3 has 16 amino acids. The germline gives CDR1 MGHRA, CDR2 YSYEKL. J was trimmed by 5 bases and V by 0 bases; bases with no gene match: 8. CDR3 nucleotide sequence: TGCGCCAGCAGCCAAGAGGGAAACGGGAGGGGCGAGACCCAGTACTTC. Protein product: CASSQEGNGRGETQYF.

The V call is TRBV5-6, the J call TRBJ2-5; the match to TRBD2 covers 16 bases. The J segment lost 2 bases and the V segment lost 3 bases, leaving 10 bases of the junction unmatched. Germline V gene lookup returns CDR1 SGHDT and CDR2 YYEEEE. The CDR3 covers 19 residues. The CDR3 reads CASSSLTGTSGGEQETQYF. CDR3 in DNA: TGTGCCAGCAGCTCTTTAACCGGGACTAGCGGGGGGGAACAAGAGACCCAGTACTTC.

The rearrangement joins TRBV4-1 to TRBJ2-7, with 8 bases identical to TRBD1. The junction had 7 bases not matched to a gene; V was cut back by 2 bases and J by 4 bases. Germline CDR1 and CDR2: MGHRA and YSYEKL. This CDR3 is 15 amino acids long. For the CDR3, the DNA is TGCGCCAGCAGCCAACGCGAAGGACAGGGTTACGAGCAGTACTTC. Translating it yields CASSQREGQGYEQYF.

J is TRBJ2-7 and V is TRBV13, with TRBD2 matching 8 bases. CDR3 length equals 16 residues. Germline values: CDR1 PRHDT, CDR2 FYEKMQ (reference sequence). The V segment lost 3 bases and the J segment 2 bases; nucleotides outside the gene matches: 9. Here the CDR3 DNA reads TGTGCCAGCAGCTTCCGGGGGGGAGTAAAACCCTACGAGCAGTACTTC. It yields the protein CASSFRGGVKPYEQYF. The whole variable domain, filled in from reference TRBV13 and TRBJ2-7, reads AAGVIQSPRHLIKEKRETATLKCYPIPRHDTVYWYQQGPGQDPQFLISFYEKMQSDKGSIPDRFSAQQFSDYHSELNMSSLELGDSALYFCASSFRGGVKPYEQYFGPGTRLTVT.